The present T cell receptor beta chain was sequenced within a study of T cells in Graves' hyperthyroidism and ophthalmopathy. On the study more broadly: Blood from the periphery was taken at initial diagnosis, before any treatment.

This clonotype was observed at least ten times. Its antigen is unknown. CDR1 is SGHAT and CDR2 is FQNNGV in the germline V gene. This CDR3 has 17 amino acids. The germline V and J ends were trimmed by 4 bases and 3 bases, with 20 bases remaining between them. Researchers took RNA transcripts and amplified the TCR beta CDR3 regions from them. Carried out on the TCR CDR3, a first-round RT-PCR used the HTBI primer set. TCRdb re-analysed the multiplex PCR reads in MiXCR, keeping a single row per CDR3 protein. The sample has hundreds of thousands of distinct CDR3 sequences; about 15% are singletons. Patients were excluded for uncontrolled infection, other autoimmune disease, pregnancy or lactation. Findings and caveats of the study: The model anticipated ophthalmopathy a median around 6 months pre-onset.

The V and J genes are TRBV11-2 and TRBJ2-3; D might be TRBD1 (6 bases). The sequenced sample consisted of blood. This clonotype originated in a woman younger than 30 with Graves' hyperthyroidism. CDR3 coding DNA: TGTGCCAGCAGCTCCCTAATTGCAGGGGCAGTAACAGATACGCAGTATTTT. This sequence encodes CASSSLIAGAVTDTQYF.